The clone carrying this TCR beta chain was found a few times. Germline V CDR1 and CDR2: SNHLY, FYNNEI. The length of the CDR3 is 13 residues. V was shortened by 5 bases and J by 4 bases, with 11 bases between the two germline ends. This specimen belongs to a study of cytomegalovirus exposure and HLA in healthy donors. PCR employed 60 Vbeta and 13 Jbeta primers. Produced via immunoSEQ multiplex PCR; TCRdb's table is partial and in-frame only. The sample yields around 150,000 clones, approximately 82% seen once. Sequenced sample: PBMCs. The source of this sequence is a male donor in good health and CMV-seronegative. J is TRBJ1-1 and V is TRBV2; a weak D match, TRBD1 (5 bases). The CDR3 protein is CASSFGGGTEAFF. CDR3 bases: TGTGCCAGCAGTTTCGGCGGGGGCACTGAAGCTTTCTTT.